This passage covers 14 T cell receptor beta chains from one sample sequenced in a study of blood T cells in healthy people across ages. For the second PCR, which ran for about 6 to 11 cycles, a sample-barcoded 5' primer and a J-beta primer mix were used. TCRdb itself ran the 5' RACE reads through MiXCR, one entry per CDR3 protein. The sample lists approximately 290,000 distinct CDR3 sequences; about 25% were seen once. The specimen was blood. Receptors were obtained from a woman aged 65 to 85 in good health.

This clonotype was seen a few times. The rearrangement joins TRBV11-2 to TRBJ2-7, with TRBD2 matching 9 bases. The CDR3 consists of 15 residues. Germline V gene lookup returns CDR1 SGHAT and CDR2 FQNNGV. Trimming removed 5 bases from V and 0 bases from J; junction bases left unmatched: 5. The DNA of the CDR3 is TGTGCCAGCAGCCCTTTAGCGGGAGCCTCCTACGAGCAGTACTTC. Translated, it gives CASSPLAGASYEQYF.

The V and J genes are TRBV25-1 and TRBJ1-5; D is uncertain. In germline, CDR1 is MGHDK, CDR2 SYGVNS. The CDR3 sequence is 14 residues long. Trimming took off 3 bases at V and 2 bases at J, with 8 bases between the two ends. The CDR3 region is CASSDTGGNQPQHF. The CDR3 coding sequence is TGTGCCAGCAGTGATACCGGGGGCAATCAGCCCCAGCATTTT.

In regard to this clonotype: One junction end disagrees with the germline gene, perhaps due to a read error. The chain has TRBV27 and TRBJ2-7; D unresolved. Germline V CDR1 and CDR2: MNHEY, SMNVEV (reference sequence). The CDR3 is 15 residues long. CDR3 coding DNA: TGCGCCAGCAGTTTGCGAGGAGCGTCTACCTACGAGCAGTACTTC. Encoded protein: CASSLRGASTYEQYF.

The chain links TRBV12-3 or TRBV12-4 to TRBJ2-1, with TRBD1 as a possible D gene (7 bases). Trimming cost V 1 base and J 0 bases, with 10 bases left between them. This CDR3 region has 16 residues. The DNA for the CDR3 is TGTGCCAGCAGTTTAGTTCAGGGGGGCTCCTACAATGAGCAGTTCTTC. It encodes CASSLVQGGSYNEQFF.

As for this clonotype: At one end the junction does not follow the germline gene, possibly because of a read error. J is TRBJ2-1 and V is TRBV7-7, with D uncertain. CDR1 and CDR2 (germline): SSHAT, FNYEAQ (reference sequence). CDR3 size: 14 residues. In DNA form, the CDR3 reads TGTGCTAGCAGCTCACGAGGAGACGGAAATGAGCAGTTCTTC. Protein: CASSSRGDGNEQFF.

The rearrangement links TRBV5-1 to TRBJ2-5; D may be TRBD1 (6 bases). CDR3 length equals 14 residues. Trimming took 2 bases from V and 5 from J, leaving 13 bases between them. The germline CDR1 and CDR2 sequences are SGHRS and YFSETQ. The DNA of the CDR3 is TGCGCCAGCAGCTTTGGACAGCTCAGGGAGACCCAGTACTTC. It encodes CASSFGQLRETQYF.

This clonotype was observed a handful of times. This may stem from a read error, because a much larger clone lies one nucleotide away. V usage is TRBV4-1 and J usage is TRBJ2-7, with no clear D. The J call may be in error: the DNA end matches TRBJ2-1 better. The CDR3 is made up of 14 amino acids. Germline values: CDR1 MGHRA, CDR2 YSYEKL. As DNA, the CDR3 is TGCGCCAGCAGCCAAGGGTGGAGCTCCTACGAGCAGTTCTTC. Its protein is CASSQGWSSYEQFF.

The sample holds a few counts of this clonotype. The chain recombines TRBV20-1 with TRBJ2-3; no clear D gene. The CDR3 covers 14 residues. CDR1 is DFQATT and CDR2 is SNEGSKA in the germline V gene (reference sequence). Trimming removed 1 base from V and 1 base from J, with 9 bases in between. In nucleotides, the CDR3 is TGCAGTGCTAGAGCAGTATGGGGCACAGATACGCAGTATTTT. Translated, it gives CSARAVWGTDTQYF.

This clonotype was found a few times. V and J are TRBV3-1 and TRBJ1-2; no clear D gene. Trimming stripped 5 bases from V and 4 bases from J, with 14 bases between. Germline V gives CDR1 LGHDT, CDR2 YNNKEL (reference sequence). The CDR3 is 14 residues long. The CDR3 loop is CASSKSQPVYGYTF. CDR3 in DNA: TGTGCCAGCAGCAAAAGCCAGCCCGTCTATGGCTACACCTTC.

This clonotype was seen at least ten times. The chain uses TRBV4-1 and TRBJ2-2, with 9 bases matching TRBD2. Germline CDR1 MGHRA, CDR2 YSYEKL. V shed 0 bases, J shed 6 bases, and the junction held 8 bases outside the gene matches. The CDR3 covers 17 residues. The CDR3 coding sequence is TGCGCCAGCAGCCAAGATCTGAGACTAGCGGATGCCGGGGAGCTGTTTTTT. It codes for CASSQDLRLADAGELFF.

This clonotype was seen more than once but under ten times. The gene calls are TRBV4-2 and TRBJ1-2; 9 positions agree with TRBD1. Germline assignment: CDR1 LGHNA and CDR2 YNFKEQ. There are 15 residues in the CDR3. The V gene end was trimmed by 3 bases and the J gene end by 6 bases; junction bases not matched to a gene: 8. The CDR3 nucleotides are TGTGCCAGCAGCCAGGACGGGACAGGGTCAGATGGCTACACCTTC. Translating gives CASSQDGTGSDGYTF.

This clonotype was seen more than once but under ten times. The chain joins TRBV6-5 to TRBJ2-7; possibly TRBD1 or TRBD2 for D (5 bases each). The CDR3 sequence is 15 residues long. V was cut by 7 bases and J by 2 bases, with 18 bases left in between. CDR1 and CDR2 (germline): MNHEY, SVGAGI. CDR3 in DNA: TGTGCCAGCAAGGACCCGGGACGTAGAACCTACGAGCAGTACTTC. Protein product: CASKDPGRRTYEQYF.

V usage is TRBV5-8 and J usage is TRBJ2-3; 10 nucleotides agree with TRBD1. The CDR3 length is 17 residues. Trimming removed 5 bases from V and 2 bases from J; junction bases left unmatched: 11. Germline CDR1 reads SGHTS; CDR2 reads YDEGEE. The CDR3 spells CASRQLPGQGTTDTQYF. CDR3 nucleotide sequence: TGTGCCAGCAGACAACTGCCGGGACAGGGGACCACAGATACGCAGTATTTT.

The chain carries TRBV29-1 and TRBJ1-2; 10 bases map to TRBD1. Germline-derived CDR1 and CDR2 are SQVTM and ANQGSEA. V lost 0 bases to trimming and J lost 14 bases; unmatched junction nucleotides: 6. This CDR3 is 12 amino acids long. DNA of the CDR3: TGCAGCGTTGAAGATCCCGGGACAGGGGTTACCTTC. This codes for CSVEDPGTGVTF.